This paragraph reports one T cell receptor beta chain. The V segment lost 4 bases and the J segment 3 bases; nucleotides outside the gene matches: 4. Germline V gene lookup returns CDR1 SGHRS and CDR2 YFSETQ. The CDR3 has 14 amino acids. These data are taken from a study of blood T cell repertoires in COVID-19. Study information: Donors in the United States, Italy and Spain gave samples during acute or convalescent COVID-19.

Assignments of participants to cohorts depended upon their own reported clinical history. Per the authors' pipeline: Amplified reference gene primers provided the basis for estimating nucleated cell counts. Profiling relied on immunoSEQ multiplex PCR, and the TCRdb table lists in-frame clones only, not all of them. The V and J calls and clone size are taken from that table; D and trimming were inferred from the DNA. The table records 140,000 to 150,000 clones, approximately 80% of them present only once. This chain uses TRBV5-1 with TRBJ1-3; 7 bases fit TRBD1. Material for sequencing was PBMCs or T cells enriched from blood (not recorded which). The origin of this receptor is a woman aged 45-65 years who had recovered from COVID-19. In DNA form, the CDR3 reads TGCGCCAGCAGCACGACAGGGATTGGAAACACCATATATTTT. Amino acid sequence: CASSTTGIGNTIYF.